The 27 T cell receptor beta chains below all came from one sample that was sequenced in a study of blood T cell repertoires in COVID-19. Here immunoSEQ multiplex PCR was the method, and the copy in TCRdb shows in-frame clones only, minus some. The top ten clones hold nearly 8.5% of a sample with 150,000 to 200,000 clones, about 86% of them seen once. The sequenced sample was peripheral blood. The receptors shown here come from a man between 60 and 75 years old with acute or convalescent COVID-19.

The chain is built from TRBV27 and TRBJ2-1; no clear D gene. The germline V gene encodes CDR1 MNHEY and CDR2 SMNVEV (reference sequence). Trimming cost V 2 bases and J 5 bases, with 7 bases left between them. The CDR3 is made up of 13 amino acids. The CDR3, as DNA: TGTGCCAGCAGTTTAGGTCCGGACAATGAGCAGTTCTTC. This gives the protein CASSLGPDNEQFF.

CDR3 residues: CASRHRANNSPLHF. CDR3 DNA sequence: TGTGCCAGCAGGCACAGGGCGAATAATTCACCCCTCCACTTT. The chain joins TRBV28 to TRBJ1-6, with D possibly being TRBD1 (6 bases). CDR3 length equals 14 residues. Trimming removed 6 bases from V and 5 bases from J, with 11 bases in between. Germline V CDR1 and CDR2: MDHEN, SYDVKM.

V is TRBV5-1 and J is TRBJ1-2; D gene uncertain. The CDR3 has 14 amino acids. Deletions cut 0 bases from V and 4 bases from J, with 10 bases between. CDR1 and CDR2 (germline): SGHRS, YFSETQ. For the CDR3, the DNA is TGCGCCAGCAGCTTGGAAGGAGAGATCTATGGCTACACCTTC. Translating it yields CASSLEGEIYGYTF.

This chain joins TRBV24-1 and TRBJ1-5; 7 bases line up with TRBD1. The trim removed 6 bases at V and 2 bases at J, leaving 6 bases unmatched. The germline V gene has CDR1 KGHDR and CDR2 SFDVKD. This CDR3 has 15 residues. The CDR3, as DNA: TGTGCCACCAGTCCCACAGGGGAAGGCAATCAGCCCCAGCATTTT. As protein: CATSPTGEGNQPQHF.

The rearrangement links TRBV11-3 to TRBJ2-7; 8 bases map to TRBD1. Germline assignment: CDR1 SGHNT and CDR2 YENEEA. After removal of 5 bases from V and 6 bases from J, the junction contained 12 bases not matched to a gene. The CDR3 has 15 amino acids. The CDR3 spells CASSPGQGRYGEQYF. The DNA for the CDR3 is TGTGCCAGCAGCCCCGGACAGGGACGTTACGGCGAGCAGTACTTC.

CDR3 sequence (DNA): TGTGCCATTACACCGGGGGGGGCGGGTCAGCCCCAGCATTTT. Protein: CAITPGGAGQPQHF. The chain links TRBV28 to TRBJ1-5, with a tentative D call TRBD1 (6 bases). The V and J ends lost 10 bases and 6 bases respectively, with 19 bases between them. Germline lookup yields CDR1 MDHEN and CDR2 SYDVKM. This CDR3 region has 14 residues.

This clone appeared a single time. The rearrangement joins TRBV9 to TRBJ2-2, with 12 bases that match TRBD1. J gave up 6 bases and V 0 bases, and 3 bases lay outside the gene matches. CDR3 length equals 16 residues. CDR1 and CDR2 from the germline V gene are SGDLS and YYNGEE. The CDR3 reads CASSVAGQGAPGELFF. The CDR3 nucleotides are TGTGCCAGCAGCGTAGCGGGACAGGGGGCGCCCGGGGAGCTGTTTTTT.

This clone was counted once. The chain couples TRBV18 to TRBJ2-1; D possibly corresponds to TRBD1 (7 bases). V shed 3 bases and J shed 4 bases, with 16 bases lying between them. The CDR3 totals 16 residues. Looked up from germline, CDR1 is KGHSH and CDR2 is LQKENI. This CDR3 reads CASSPQAGQRYNEQFF. For the CDR3, the DNA is TGTGCCAGCTCACCTCAGGCGGGACAGCGGTACAATGAGCAGTTCTTC.

This chain joins TRBV11-2 and TRBJ1-1; D perhaps matches TRBD1 (5 bases). Germline V gene lookup returns CDR1 SGHAT and CDR2 FQNNGV. This CDR3 has 13 amino acids. V was pared by 3 bases and J by 10 bases, with 15 bases between. The CDR3 nucleotides read TGTGCCAGCAGCTTCCAAACATCCGGGGGAGCTTTCTTT. Translation gives CASSFQTSGGAFF.

This chain links TRBV28 with TRBJ1-5; D is perhaps TRBD1 (6 bases). The CDR3 is 13 amino acids. The V end was cut by 5 bases, the J end by 9 bases, with 14 bases between. Germline V gene lookup returns CDR1 MDHEN and CDR2 SYDVKM. The chain's CDR3 is CASSPTGPGPQHF. The CDR3 DNA reads as TGTGCCAGCAGTCCTACAGGGCCCGGGCCCCAGCATTTT.

The rearrangement joins TRBV28 to TRBJ1-1, with TRBD1 as a possible D gene (5 bases). This CDR3 contains 12 residues. Germline V gene data show CDR1 as MDHEN and CDR2 as SYDVKM. Trimming removed 5 bases at V and 5 bases at J, with 9 bases between. The CDR3 DNA sequence: TGTGCCAGCAGTCTCCAGGGTACTGAAGCTTTCTTT. It yields the protein CASSLQGTEAFF.

The chain uses TRBV27 and TRBJ2-6, with TRBD1 identical over 12 bases. The CDR3 contains 21 residues. The V gene's germline CDR1 is MNHEY and CDR2 SMNVEV (reference sequence). With V trimmed by 0 bases and J by 1 base, 10 bases remained unmatched. In DNA form, the CDR3 reads TGTGCCAGCAGTTTATCAGGAATTGGGGACAGGGGGCTTTCTGGGGCCAACGTCCTGACTTTC. Protein: CASSLSGIGDRGLSGANVLTF.

V and J are TRBV6-5 and TRBJ1-1; D is undetermined. The V end was cut by 0 bases, the J end by 0 bases, with 11 bases between. The CDR3 contains 16 residues. Germline CDR1 reads MNHEY; CDR2 reads SVGAGI. CDR3 bases: TGTGCCAGCAGTTACTCGAGGGTAGAGATGAACACTGAAGCTTTCTTT. As protein: CASSYSRVEMNTEAFF.

The V call is TRBV27, the J call TRBJ2-1; D is perhaps TRBD2 (6 bases). Trimming took 4 bases from V and 2 from J, leaving 9 bases between them. CDR1 MNHEY and CDR2 SMNVEV come from the germline V gene (reference sequence). The CDR3 runs to 14 residues. The CDR3 sequence: CASSWRDPYNEQFF. CDR3 nucleotide sequence: TGTGCCAGCAGTTGGCGGGATCCCTACAATGAGCAGTTCTTC.

J is TRBJ2-1 and V is TRBV27, with D possibly matching TRBD2 (6 bases). The germline V gene has CDR1 MNHEY and CDR2 SMNVEV (reference sequence). With 4 bases removed from V and 8 bases from J, the gap between germline ends came to 21 bases. There are 16 residues in the CDR3. DNA for the CDR3: TGTGCCAGCAGTTCAACCCGGAGGGCCAGGGTAGATGAGCAGTTCTTC. Translating gives CASSSTRRARVDEQFF.

J is TRBJ1-1 and V is TRBV11-2; maybe TRBD1 (6 bases). CDR1 SGHAT and CDR2 FQNNGV come from the germline V gene. Trimming took off 5 bases at V and 1 base at J, with 17 bases between the two ends. This CDR3 comprises 16 residues. The DNA for the CDR3 is TGTGCCAGCAGCGCCCGGGACACCTCTCAGAACACTGAAGCTTTCTTT. It specifies CASSARDTSQNTEAFF.

This chain joins TRBV5-1 and TRBJ1-1; 7 bases align to TRBD1. Trimming removed 3 bases from V and 5 bases from J; junction bases left unmatched: 10. This CDR3 comprises 15 residues. Germline V gene sequence: CDR1 SGHRS, CDR2 YFSETQ. The CDR3 DNA reads as TGCGCCAGCAGCTACGCAGGGGGTAGGGGAACTGAAGCTTTCTTT. Translated, it gives CASSYAGGRGTEAFF. The whole variable domain, remainder taken from reference TRBV5-1 and TRBJ1-1, is KAGVTQTPRYLIKTRGQQVTLSCSPISGHRSVSWYQQTPGQGLQFLFEYFSETQRNKGNFPGRFSGRQFSNSRSEMNVSTLELGDSALYLCASSYAGGRGTEAFFGQGTRLTVV.

This chain joins TRBV7-9 and TRBJ2-2, with 7 bases lining up with TRBD2. Trimming at V came to 0 bases and at J to 6 bases, leaving 10 bases not matched to a gene. Germline V CDR1 and CDR2: SEHNR, FQNEAQ (reference sequence). The length of the CDR3 is 17 residues. The DNA for the CDR3 is TGTGCCAGCAGCTTAGCTCCATGGGAGGGGAGTCCCGGGGAGCTGTTTTTT. It encodes CASSLAPWEGSPGELFF.

The CDR3 protein is CSASRGLNTEAFF. The CDR3 coding sequence is TGCAGTGCTAGTAGGGGGCTGAACACTGAAGCTTTCTTT. This chain connects TRBV20-1 to TRBJ1-1; TRBD1 agrees at 7 bases. The CDR3 runs to 13 residues. Germline CDR1 DFQATT, CDR2 SNEGSKA (reference sequence). V gave up 3 bases and J gave up 0 bases; unmatched junction bases: 1.

The DNA of the CDR3 is TGTGCCAGCAGCTTGATTCCGGGGGACACTGAAGCTTTCTTT. This translates into CASSLIPGDTEAFF. The chain links TRBV7-3 to TRBJ1-1; D is perhaps TRBD1 (5 bases). The V end was cut by 3 bases, the J end by 3 bases, with 11 bases between. Germline loops: CDR1 SGHTA, CDR2 FQGTGA. This CDR3 is built from 14 residues.

The V and J genes are TRBV9 and TRBJ2-1, with TRBD1 matching 8 bases. This CDR3 comprises 13 residues. V shed 4 bases, J shed 6 bases, and the junction held 3 bases outside the gene matches. Germline CDR1 and CDR2: SGDLS and YYNGEE. The DNA of the CDR3 is TGTGCCAGCAGCCCAGGGACAGGCAATGAGCAGTTCTTC. The encoded protein is CASSPGTGNEQFF.

CDR3 nucleotides: TGTGCCAGCAGTTTTATGTTCCCTGGGAGCAGCCAAGAGACCCAGTACTTC. The encoded protein is CASSFMFPGSSQETQYF. This chain joins TRBV28 and TRBJ2-5, with D maybe TRBD2 (5 bases). V was shortened by 3 bases and J by 1 base, with 18 bases between the two germline ends. The CDR3 totals 17 residues. Germline-derived CDR1 and CDR2 are MDHEN and SYDVKM.

The gene calls are TRBV30 and TRBJ2-1; D is undetermined. CDR1 is GTSNPN, CDR2 SVGIG, per germline (reference sequence). V was cut by 0 bases and J by 9 bases, with 12 bases left in between. The CDR3 contains 13 residues. The CDR3 reads CAWSVEFVREQFF. Written as DNA, the CDR3 is TGTGCCTGGAGTGTCGAGTTTGTGCGTGAGCAGTTCTTC.

J is TRBJ2-5 and V is TRBV6-2 or TRBV6-3; 9 nucleotides align to TRBD1. Germline CDR1 is MNHEY and CDR2 is SVGEGT. Trimming removed 2 bases from V and 3 bases from J; junction bases left unmatched: 4. The CDR3 has 15 residues. CDR3 sequence reads: CASSYPRQGEETQYF. The CDR3 bases are TGTGCCAGCAGTTACCCCAGACAGGGGGAAGAGACCCAGTACTTC.

The rearrangement joins TRBV9 to TRBJ2-5; 10 bases line up with TRBD1. Trimming cost V 0 bases and J 4 bases; bases outside gene matches: 6. Germline V gene lookup returns CDR1 SGDLS and CDR2 YYNGEE. The CDR3 runs to 16 residues. The CDR3 here is CASSVGGTGEGETQYF. The CDR3 DNA follows: TGTGCCAGCAGCGTAGGAGGGACAGGGGAGGGAGAGACCCAGTACTTC.

The rearrangement joins TRBV3-1 (or the pseudogene TRBV3-2) to TRBJ2-7; 8 bases align to TRBD2. The trim removed 4 bases at V and 4 bases at J, leaving 6 bases unmatched. CDR1 and CDR2 from the germline V gene are LGHDT and YNNKEL (reference sequence). The CDR3 length is 14 residues. CDR3 nucleotide sequence: TGTGCCAGCAGCCCCGCAGCGGGAGAGTACGAGCAGTACTTC. Translating it yields CASSPAAGEYEQYF.

The chain joins TRBV19 to TRBJ2-3; 7 bases match TRBD1. The CDR3 extends over 16 amino acids. The V gene's germline CDR1 is LNHDA and CDR2 SQIVND (reference sequence). J gave up 2 bases and V 1 base, and 6 bases lay outside the gene matches. This CDR3 reads CASSIGAGGYTDTQYF. The DNA for the CDR3 is TGTGCCAGTAGTATAGGGGCAGGGGGATACACAGATACGCAGTATTTT.